This T cell receptor (beta chain) was identified in a study of CD8 T cells in Susac syndrome. It was with random hexamers that about 0.45 to 1 ug RNA was reverse transcribed. Via MiXCR, TCRdb re-called the immunoSEQ multiplex PCR reads, giving one row per CDR3 protein. The profile shows about 300,000 distinct CDR3 sequences, about nine tenths of them singletons. V lost 0 bases to trimming and J lost 6 bases, with 8 bases between them. The length of the CDR3 is 14 residues. CDR1 LGHNA and CDR2 YNFKEQ come from the germline V gene. The rearrangement joins TRBV4-2 to TRBJ2-2; D unresolved. The sample taken for sequencing was CD8+ T cells from PBMCs. The clonotype originates from a human donor with multiple sclerosis. Written as DNA, the CDR3 is TGTGCCAGCAGCCAAGATCCCCTCGCCGGGGAGCTGTTTTTT. This translates into CASSQDPLAGELFF.